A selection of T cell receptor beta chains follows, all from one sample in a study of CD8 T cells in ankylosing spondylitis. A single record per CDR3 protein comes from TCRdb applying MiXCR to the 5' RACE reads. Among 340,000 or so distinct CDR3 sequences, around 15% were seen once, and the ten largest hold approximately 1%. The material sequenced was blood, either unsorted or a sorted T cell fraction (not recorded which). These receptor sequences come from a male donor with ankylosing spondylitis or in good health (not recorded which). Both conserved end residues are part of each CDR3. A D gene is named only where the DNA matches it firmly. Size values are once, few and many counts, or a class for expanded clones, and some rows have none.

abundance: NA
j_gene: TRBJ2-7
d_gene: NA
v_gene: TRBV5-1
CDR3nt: TGCGCCAGCACCACCGGGCCGGGAACAGTTTCCTACGAGCAGTACTTC
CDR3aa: CASTTGPGTVSYEQYF

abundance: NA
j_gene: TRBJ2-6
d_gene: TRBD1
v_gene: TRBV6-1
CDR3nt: TGTGCCAGCATACTATCCGGGACAGGTTTCTCCTCTGGGGCCAACGTCCTGACTTTC
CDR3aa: CASILSGTGFSSGANVLTF

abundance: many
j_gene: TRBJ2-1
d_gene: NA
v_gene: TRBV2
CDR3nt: TGTGCCAGCAGTGAACAGGTTTGGTCTTACAATGAGCAGTTCTTC
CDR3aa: CASSEQVWSYNEQFF

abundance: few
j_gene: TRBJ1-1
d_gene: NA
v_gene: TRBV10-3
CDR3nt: TGTGCCATCAGTGAGTCAGGCTTAGGAGCTTTCTTT
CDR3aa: CAISESGLGAFF

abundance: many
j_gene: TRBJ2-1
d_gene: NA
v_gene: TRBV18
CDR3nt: TGTGCCAGCTCACCAGGTGAAAATGAGCAGTTCTTC
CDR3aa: CASSPGENEQFF

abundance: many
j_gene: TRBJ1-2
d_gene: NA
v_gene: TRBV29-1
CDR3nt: TGCAGCGTTGGGCAGGGCTCCTATGGCTACACCTTC
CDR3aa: CSVGQGSYGYTF

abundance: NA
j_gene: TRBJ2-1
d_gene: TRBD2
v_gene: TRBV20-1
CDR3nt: TGCAGTGCTAGGCGGGGGGGCAAGAATGAGCAGTTCTTC
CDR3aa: CSARRGGKNEQFF

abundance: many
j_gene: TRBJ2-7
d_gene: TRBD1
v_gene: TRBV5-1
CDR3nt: TGCGCCAGCAGCTTGGCCGGGGAAGGGGGCAACGAGCAGTACTTC
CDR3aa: CASSLAGEGGNEQYF

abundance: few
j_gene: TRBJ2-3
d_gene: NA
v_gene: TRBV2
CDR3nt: TGTGCCAGTTCCGGGGGCCGAGGCACAGATACGCAGTATTTT
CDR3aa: CASSGGRGTDTQYF

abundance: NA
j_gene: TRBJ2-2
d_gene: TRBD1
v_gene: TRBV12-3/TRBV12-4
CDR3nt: TGTGCCAGCAGCAGGACAGGGTCCGGGGAGCTGTTTTTT
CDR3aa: CASSRTGSGELFF

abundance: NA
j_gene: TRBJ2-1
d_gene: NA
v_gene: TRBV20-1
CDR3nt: TGCAGTGCTAGAGTAGCAGGGAGCGACTACAATGAGCAGTTCTTC
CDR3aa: CSARVAGSDYNEQFF

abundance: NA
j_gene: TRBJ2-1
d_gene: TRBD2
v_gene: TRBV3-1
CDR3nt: TGTGCCAGCAGCCAACGGACTAGCGGGTACAATGAGCAGTTCTTC
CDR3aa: CASSQRTSGYNEQFF

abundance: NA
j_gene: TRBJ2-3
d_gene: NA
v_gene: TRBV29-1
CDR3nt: TGCAGCGTCATACTCCGGGGCACAGATACGCAGTATTTT
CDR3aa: CSVILRGTDTQYF

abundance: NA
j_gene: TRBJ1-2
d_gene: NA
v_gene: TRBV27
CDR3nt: TGTGCCAGCAGTCCCCGTTCGACGGCTCTCAATGGCTACACCTTC
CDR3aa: CASSPRSTALNGYTF

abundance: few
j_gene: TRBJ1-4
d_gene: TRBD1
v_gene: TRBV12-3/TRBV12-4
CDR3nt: TGTGCCTCACTTCGGACAGGTGGTGAAAAACTGTTTTTT
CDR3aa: CASLRTGGEKLFF

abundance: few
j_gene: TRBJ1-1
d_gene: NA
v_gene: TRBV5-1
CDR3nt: TGCGCCAGCAGCCCAGGGCGAATTGACACTGAAGCTTTCTTT
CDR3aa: CASSPGRIDTEAFF

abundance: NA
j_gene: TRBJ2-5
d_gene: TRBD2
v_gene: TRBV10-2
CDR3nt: TGCGCCAGCAGTGAACGGACTAGCGGGAGCTTTGACCTTCAAGAGACCCAGTACTTC
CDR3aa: CASSERTSGSFDLQETQYF

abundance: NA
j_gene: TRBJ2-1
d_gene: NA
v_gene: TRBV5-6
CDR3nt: TGTGCCAGCAGCTTGGCGGCTCCCTCCTACAATGAGCAGTTCTTC
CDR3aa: CASSLAAPSYNEQFF

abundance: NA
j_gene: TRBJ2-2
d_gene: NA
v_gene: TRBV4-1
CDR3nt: TGCGCCAGCAGGGCGGGGCGTTCCCCCGGGGAGCTGTTTTTT
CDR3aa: CASRAGRSPGELFF

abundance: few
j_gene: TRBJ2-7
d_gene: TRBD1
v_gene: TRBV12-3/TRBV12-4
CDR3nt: TGTGCCAGCAGCCCCAGGGGGCCCCTCCTGGAGCAGTACTTC
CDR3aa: CASSPRGPLLEQYF

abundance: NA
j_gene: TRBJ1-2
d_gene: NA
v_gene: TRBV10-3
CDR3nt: TGTGCCTCTGGGGGACCACCTAACTATGGCTACACCTTC
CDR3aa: CASGGPPNYGYTF

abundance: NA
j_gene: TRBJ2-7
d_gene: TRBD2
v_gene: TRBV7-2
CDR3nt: TGTGCCAGCAGCCTGACTAGCGGGGGGTACTACGAGCAGTACTTC
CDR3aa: CASSLTSGGYYEQYF

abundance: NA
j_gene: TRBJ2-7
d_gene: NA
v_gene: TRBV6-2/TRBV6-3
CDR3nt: TGTGCCAGCAGCTACCGACCACAGGGATCGAGTTACGAGCAGTACTTC
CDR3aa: CASSYRPQGSSYEQYF

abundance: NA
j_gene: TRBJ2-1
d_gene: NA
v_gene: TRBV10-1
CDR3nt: TGCGCCAGCAGTGAGATTACGGGGAATGAGCAGTTCTTC
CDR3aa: CASSEITGNEQFF

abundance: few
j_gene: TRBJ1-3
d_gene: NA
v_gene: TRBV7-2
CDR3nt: TGTGCCAGCAGCTTCGGGGCCTCTGGAAACACCATATATTTT
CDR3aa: CASSFGASGNTIYF

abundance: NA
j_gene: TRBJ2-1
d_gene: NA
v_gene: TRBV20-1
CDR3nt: TGCAGTGCTAGTAAGGTTGACCCCCGGCGTGAGCAGTTCTTC
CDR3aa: CSASKVDPRREQFF

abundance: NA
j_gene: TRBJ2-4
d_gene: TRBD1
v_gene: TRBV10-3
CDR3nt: TGTGCCATCAGTGAGTTCGGGACAGGGACAAACATTCAGTACTTC
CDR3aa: CAISEFGTGTNIQYF

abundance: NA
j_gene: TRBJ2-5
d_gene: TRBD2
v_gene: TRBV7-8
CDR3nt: TGTGCCAGCAGCTTAAGCGGGGGGACAGAGACCCAGTACTTC
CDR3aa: CASSLSGGTETQYF

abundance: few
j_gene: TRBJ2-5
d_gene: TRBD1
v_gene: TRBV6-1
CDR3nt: TGTGCCAGCAGGATACAGGGGAAAGAGACCCAGTACTTC
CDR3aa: CASRIQGKETQYF

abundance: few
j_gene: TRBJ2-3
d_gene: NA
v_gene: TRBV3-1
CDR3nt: TGTGCCAGCAGCCAAGATCCAACAGGCCCACGCACAGATACGCAGTATTTT
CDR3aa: CASSQDPTGPRTDTQYF

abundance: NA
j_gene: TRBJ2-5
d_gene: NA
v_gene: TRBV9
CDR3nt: TGTGCCAGCAGCAACTGGGAGGCGGAGACCCAGTACTTC
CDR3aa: CASSNWEAETQYF

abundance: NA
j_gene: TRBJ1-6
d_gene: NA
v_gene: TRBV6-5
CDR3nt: TGTGCCAGCAGTTACTCGGGGAGGGGACGAGGAGGCAATTCACCCCTCCACTTT
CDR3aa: CASSYSGRGRGGNSPLHF

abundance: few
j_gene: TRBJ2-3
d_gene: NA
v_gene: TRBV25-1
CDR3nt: TGTGCCAGCAGTGATCCGGCTAGTACAGATACGCAGTATTTT
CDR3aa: CASSDPASTDTQYF

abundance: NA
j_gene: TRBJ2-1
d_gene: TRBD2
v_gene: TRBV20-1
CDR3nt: TGCAGTGCTAGGGGACTAGCGGGCAACCACAATGAGCAGTTCTTC
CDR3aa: CSARGLAGNHNEQFF

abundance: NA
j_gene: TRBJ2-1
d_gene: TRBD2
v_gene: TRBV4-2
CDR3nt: TGTGCCAGCAGCCTCACCCTGCGGGAGGGCAATGAGCAGTTCTTC
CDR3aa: CASSLTLREGNEQFF

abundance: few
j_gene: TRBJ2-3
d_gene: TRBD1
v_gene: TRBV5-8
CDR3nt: TGTGCCAGCAGCTTGGCCCAGGGGGTAAGCACAGATACGCAGTATTTT
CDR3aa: CASSLAQGVSTDTQYF

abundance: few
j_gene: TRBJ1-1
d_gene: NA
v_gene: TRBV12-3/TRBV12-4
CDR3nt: TGTGCCAGCAGTTTCGCCACTGAAGCTTTCTTT
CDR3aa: CASSFATEAFF

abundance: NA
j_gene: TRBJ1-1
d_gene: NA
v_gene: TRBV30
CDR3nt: TGTGCCTGGAGTGTATCAGGGCTAAACACTGAAGCTTTCTTT
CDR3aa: CAWSVSGLNTEAFF

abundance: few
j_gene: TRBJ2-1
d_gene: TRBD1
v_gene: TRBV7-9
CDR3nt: TGTGCCAGCAGCGCCAGGGGGCGGGCCGGAAATGAGCAGTTCTTC
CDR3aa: CASSARGRAGNEQFF

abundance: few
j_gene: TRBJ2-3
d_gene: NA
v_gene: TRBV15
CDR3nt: TGTGCCACCAGCAGGGGCAGAAGCACAGATACGCAGTATTTT
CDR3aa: CATSRGRSTDTQYF

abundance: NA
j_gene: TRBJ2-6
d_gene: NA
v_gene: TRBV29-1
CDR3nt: TGCAGCGTTAACTCTGGGGCCAACGTCCTGACTTTC
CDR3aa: CSVNSGANVLTF

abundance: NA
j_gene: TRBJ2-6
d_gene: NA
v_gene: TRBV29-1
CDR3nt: TGCAGCGTAACCTCGGGCTCTGGGGCCAACGTCCTGACTTTC
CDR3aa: CSVTSGSGANVLTF

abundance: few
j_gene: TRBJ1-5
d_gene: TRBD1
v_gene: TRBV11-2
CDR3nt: TGTGCCAGCAGCGTGGGGAAGGAGGGGGCTCAGGATCAGCCCCAGCATTTT
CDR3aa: CASSVGKEGAQDQPQHF

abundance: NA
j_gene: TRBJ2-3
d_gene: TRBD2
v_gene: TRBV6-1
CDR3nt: TGTGCCAGCATCCTTAGCGGGGGGCCTAGCACAGATACGCAGTATTTT
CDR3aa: CASILSGGPSTDTQYF

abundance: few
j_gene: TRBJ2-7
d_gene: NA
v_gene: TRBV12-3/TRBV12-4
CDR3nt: TGTGCCAGCAGTTTCGGGTTGGGGGGTGAATACGAGCAGTACTTC
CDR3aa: CASSFGLGGEYEQYF

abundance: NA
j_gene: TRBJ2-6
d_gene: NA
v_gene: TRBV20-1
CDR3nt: TGCAGTGCTAGAGATTGGGCTAAGGGGCTATCTGGGGCCAACGTCCTGACTTTC
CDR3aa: CSARDWAKGLSGANVLTF

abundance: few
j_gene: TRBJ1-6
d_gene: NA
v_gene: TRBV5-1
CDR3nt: TGCGCCAGCAGCCCGGACGGATTGAATAATTCACCCCTCCACTTT
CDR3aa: CASSPDGLNNSPLHF

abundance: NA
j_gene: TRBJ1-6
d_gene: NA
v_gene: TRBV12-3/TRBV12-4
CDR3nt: TGTGCCAGCAGTCTAGACACGGCGAATTCACCCCTCCACTTT
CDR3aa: CASSLDTANSPLHF

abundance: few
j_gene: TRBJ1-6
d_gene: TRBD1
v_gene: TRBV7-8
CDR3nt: TGTGCCAGCAGCTTAGACCTGACAGGGCTATCACCCCTCCACTTT
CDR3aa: CASSLDLTGLSPLHF

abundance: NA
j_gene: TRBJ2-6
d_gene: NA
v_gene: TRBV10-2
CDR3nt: TGCGCCAGCAGTGAGTCAAGGTCTGGGGCCAACGTCCTGACTTTC
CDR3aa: CASSESRSGANVLTF

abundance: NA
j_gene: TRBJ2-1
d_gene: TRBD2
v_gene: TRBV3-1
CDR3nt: TGTGCCTGCAGCCAAGGGGTAGCAGCGGGAGGGTATAATGAGCAGTTCTTC
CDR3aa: CACSQGVAAGGYNEQFF

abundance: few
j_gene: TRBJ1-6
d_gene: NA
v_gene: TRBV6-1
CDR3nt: TGTGCCAGCAGTCGAGCGGATCCCCTCCACTTT
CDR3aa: CASSRADPLHF

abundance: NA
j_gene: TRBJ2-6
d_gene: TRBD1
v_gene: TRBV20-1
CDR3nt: TGCAGTGCTAGATTCGACAGGGCCTCTGGGGCCAACGTCCTGACTTTC
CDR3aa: CSARFDRASGANVLTF

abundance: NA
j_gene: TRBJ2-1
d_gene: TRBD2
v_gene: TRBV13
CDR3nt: TGTGCCAGCAGCTTAGAAGCGGGAGAGTACAATGAGCAGTTCTTC
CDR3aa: CASSLEAGEYNEQFF

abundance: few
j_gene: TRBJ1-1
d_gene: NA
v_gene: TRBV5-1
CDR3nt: TGCGCCAGCAGCTTTTGGGGAGAAGTAACTGAAGCTTTCTTT
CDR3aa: CASSFWGEVTEAFF

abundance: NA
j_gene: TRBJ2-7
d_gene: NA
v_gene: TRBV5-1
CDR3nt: TGCGCGTCCACGAACGGGGGCCCCGGACGGAACTACGAGCAGTACTTC
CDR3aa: CASTNGGPGRNYEQYF

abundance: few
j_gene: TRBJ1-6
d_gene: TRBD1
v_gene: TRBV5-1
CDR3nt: TGCGCCAGCAGTTCCGGACAGGGTGGCAATTCACCCCTCCACTTT
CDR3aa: CASSSGQGGNSPLHF

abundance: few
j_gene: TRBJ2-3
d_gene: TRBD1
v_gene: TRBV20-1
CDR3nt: TGCAGTGCACCGGGACAGATGGGCACAGATACGCAGTATTTT
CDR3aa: CSAPGQMGTDTQYF